This paragraph reports one T cell receptor (beta chain). The data derive from a study of response to subunit inactivated influenza vaccine. This CDR3 region has 14 residues. Germline V gene data show CDR1 as LGHDT and CDR2 as YNNKEL (reference sequence). V lost 4 bases to trimming and J lost 15 bases, with 22 bases between them. TCRdb passed the RT-PCR reads through MiXCR, listing each CDR3 protein once. The sample holds 500,000 to 700,000 distinct CDR3 sequences, 20% to 25% seen once. This sample was also put to use in a study of T cells expressing NK-cell markers. In that study: What made the TCR beta cDNA was 5'RACE template switching with UMIs. The contribution of dominant NKG2C+ clonotypes to CD8+ T cells in six or seven donors was 1.0-7.0%.

This TCR came from a man aged 50 to 59 who received an inactivated influenza vaccine. This specimen consisted of CD4+ T cells sorted from PBMCs, obtained approximately 12 days after vaccination. The chain employs TRBV3-1 and TRBJ1-3; D might be TRBD1 (5 bases). This chain's CDR3 is CASSLRSSVGPRYF. CDR3 nucleotide sequence: TGTGCCAGCAGCCTTCGGTCATCGGTGGGGCCCCGATATTTT.